This T cell receptor beta chain was obtained from a study of neurological immune-mediated disorders. Study results and caveats: Subjects shared no identical expanded-clone CDR3 amino acid sequences, suggesting private TCR-beta repertoires in all groups. The greatest TCR clonal expansion appeared in HTLV-1-associated myelopathy and the smallest, falling below healthy controls, in multiple sclerosis.

The time point: technical triplicate 1. Unsorted libraries were prepared from 2 million PBMCs that had been stored at -80 C. Ten or more counts support this clonotype. Antigen specificity is unknown. Germline V gives CDR1 DFQATT, CDR2 SNEGSKA (reference sequence). Unmatched junction bases numbered 7, after V lost 5 bases and J lost 0 bases. CDR3 length: 14 amino acids. 5'RACE with 10-nucleotide random UMIs produced the cDNA. In TCRdb, the 5' RACE reads were re-called with MiXCR into one record per CDR3 protein. This table holds about 38,000 distinct CDR3 sequences, over 8.5% found once. This TCR derives from a man aged 55 to 70 with HTLV-1-associated myelopathy (HAM/TSP). The chain recombines TRBV20-1 with TRBJ2-7; 7 bases are a match to TRBD1. Source material: PBMCs. CDR3 region: CSAVRQGNSYEQYF. DNA for the CDR3: TGCAGTGCTGTACGACAGGGCAACTCCTACGAGCAGTACTTC.